This entry concerns a single T cell receptor (beta chain). This entry belongs to a study of cytomegalovirus exposure and HLA in healthy donors. The CDR3 has 14 amino acids. CDR1 and CDR2 from the germline V gene are MNHEY and SVGAGI. V was clipped by 3 bases and J by 5 bases, with 13 bases between them. The PCR ran on 60 Vbeta and 13 Jbeta primers. Profiled with immunoSEQ multiplex PCR; TCRdb holds only in-frame clones, not every one. The sample table includes tens of thousands of clones. The sequence derives from a woman in her 30s in good health and CMV-seronegative. Material: PBMCs. The chain combines TRBV6-5 with TRBJ1-1, with D unclear. CDR3 DNA: TGTGCCAGCAGTTATCTTCGACGGGGTACTGAAGCTTTCTTT. Its protein is CASSYLRRGTEAFF.